A selection of T cell receptor beta chains follows, all from one sample in a study of T cells in Graves' hyperthyroidism and ophthalmopathy. One entry per CDR3 protein results from TCRdb running MiXCR on the multiplex PCR reads. The profile shows roughly 600,000 distinct CDR3 sequences, about 14% of them singletons. Sequenced material: blood. These receptors originate from a woman aged 45-65 years with Graves' ophthalmopathy. Each CDR3 is given with its conserved first and last residue. D genes are given only for firm matches. Some rows have no size entry. The others give once, few or many, or a class for an expanded clone.

V gene,D gene,J gene,CDR3 length,clone size,CDR3 DNA,CDR3 protein
TRBV28,-,TRBJ1-2,15,many,TGTGCCAGCAGTTTTAGTTCAGGGCCGGGGTATGGCTACACCTTC,CASSFSSGPGYGYTF
TRBV28,-,TRBJ1-5,15,few,TGTGCCAGCAGTTCGAGGCGGGGGGGGGATCAGCCCCAGCATTTT,CASSSRRGGDQPQHF
TRBV6-2/TRBV6-3,-,TRBJ2-5,15,-,TGTGCCAGCAGTGCCAGGTTGGGGGTAAGGGAGACCCAGTGCTTC,CASSARLGVRETQCF
TRBV28,-,TRBJ2-4,13,-,TGTGCCAGCAGTTTACCCCGGAAGGACATTCAGTACTTC,CASSLPRKDIQYF
TRBV4-3,TRBD1,TRBJ2-5,15,few,TGCGCCAGCAGCCAAAGCAGGGGGCTCGGAGAGACCCAGTACTTC,CASSQSRGLGETQYF
TRBV14,-,TRBJ1-1,15,many,TGTGCCAGCAGCCAAGTTCAGAGGGGAGGCACTGAAGCTTTCTTT,CASSQVQRGGTEAFF
TRBV10-3,TRBD2,TRBJ2-3,15,few,TGTGCCATTAGAGGGACTAGCGATGTTGCGGATACGCAGTATTTT,CAIRGTSDVADTQYF
TRBV7-9,-,TRBJ1-4,11,many,TGTGCCAGCAGCCCGAATGAAAAACTGTTTTTT,CASSPNEKLFF
TRBV7-2,TRBD2,TRBJ2-7,18,many,TGTGCCAGCAGCCTACGGGGACTAGCGGGAGGGGTGGCCTACGAGCAGTACTTC,CASSLRGLAGGVAYEQYF
TRBV14,-,TRBJ2-7,15,-,TGTGCCAGCAGCCAAGTCCGGCGGGATCGGAACGAGCAGTACTTC,CASSQVRRDRNEQYF
TRBV3-1,-,TRBJ1-5,15,many,TGTGCCAGCAGCCAATCTTCAGGGACGAATCAGCCCCAGCATTTT,CASSQSSGTNQPQHF
TRBV11-2,-,TRBJ1-3,15,-,TGTGCCAGCAGCTTATCCCCGGCAGGGGGAAACACCATATATTTT,CASSLSPAGGNTIYF
TRBV5-1,-,TRBJ2-7,13,many,TGCGCCAGCAGCTTCGGGGGCTCGGACGAGCAGTACTTC,CASSFGGSDEQYF
TRBV24-1,TRBD2,TRBJ2-3,16,-,TGTGCCACCAGTGATTCCGGACTAGCGGGAGCAGATACGCAGTATTTT,CATSDSGLAGADTQYF
TRBV20-1,-,TRBJ1-3,15,-,TGCAGTGCCATAAATCCGGGCAGCTCTGGAAACACCATATATTTT,CSAINPGSSGNTIYF
TRBV27,-,TRBJ1-1,14,-,TGTGCCACTACTCGACAGAGCGAGTGGACTGAAGCTTTCTTT,CATTRQSEWTEAFF
TRBV27,-,TRBJ2-3,15,-,TGTGCCAGCAGTTTAGCAATCGACCCCACAGATACGCAGTATTTT,CASSLAIDPTDTQYF
TRBV28,TRBD1,TRBJ2-2,16,-,TGTGCCAGCAGTTTGTGGCAGGGGGTAAATACCGGGGAGCTGTTTTTT,CASSLWQGVNTGELFF
TRBV20-1,-,TRBJ1-1,12,-,TGCAGTGCTAGGGGGCAGCCCACTGAAGCTTTCTTT,CSARGQPTEAFF
TRBV27,-,TRBJ2-1,10,-,TGTGCCAGCTCGCTTACTTGGCAGTTCTTC,CASSLTWQFF
TRBV20-1,-,TRBJ1-2,11,many,TGCAGTGTAGGCGGCGCGGGCGGCTACACCTTC,CSVGGAGGYTF
TRBV13,-,TRBJ2-5,15,many,TGTGCCAGCAGCTTAGAGCGAGGGGGTCAGGAGACCCAGTACTTC,CASSLERGGQETQYF
TRBV4-2,-,TRBJ1-1,14,-,TGTGCCAGCAGCCAAGAGGAAGTGAACACTGAAGCTTTCTTT,CASSQEEVNTEAFF
TRBV3-1,-,TRBJ2-7,16,many,TGTGCCAGCAGCCAAGAGGTAGCTAGGTTGTTCGACGAGCAGTACTTC,CASSQEVARLFDEQYF